This T cell receptor beta chain was identified in a study of blood T cell repertoires in COVID-19. The authors' processing: It was from reference gene primer amplification that nucleated cell counts were estimated. TCRdb keeps only in-frame clones here, not all; method: immunoSEQ multiplex PCR. V and J calls plus clone size are reproduced from that table; the DNA served to infer D and trimming. The sample has more than 55,000 clones, around 77% seen once. This clone came up many times. This CDR3 has 14 residues. CDR1 is SGHVS, CDR2 FNYEAQ, per germline. V lost 1 base and J lost 6; bases outside the gene matches: 5.

Material: peripheral blood. This TCR was sampled from a man at least 80 years old with active or convalescent COVID-19. This chain connects TRBV7-6 to TRBJ2-7; 8 bases line up with TRBD1. The CDR3 DNA sequence: TGTGCCAGCAGCTTAGGGACAGGGAGTTCCGAGCAGTACTTC. Its translation: CASSLGTGSSEQYF.